A single sample is the source of the 27 T cell receptor beta chains below, sequenced in a study of T cell responses to AZD1222 COVID-19 vaccine. Only in-frame clones appear in the TCRdb table, and some are missing; sequencing was by immunoSEQ multiplex PCR. The data hold 100,000 to 150,000 clones, with 90% observed a single time. The material was peripheral blood, obtained on day 0 of AZD1222 vaccination. The receptor source for this set is an adult in good health.

V gene TRBV6-5 combines with J gene TRBJ2-7; D tentatively reads TRBD1 or TRBD2 (5 bases each). Germline loops: CDR1 MNHEY, CDR2 SVGAGI. CDR3 size: 13 residues. Deletions cut 2 bases from V and 2 bases from J, with 7 bases between. The CDR3 coding sequence is TGTGCCAGCAGTTACAGGGGACCCTACGAGCAGTACTTC. Protein product: CASSYRGPYEQYF.

The chain recombines TRBV3-1 (or the pseudogene TRBV3-2) with TRBJ2-7; TRBD1 agrees at 7 bases. J lost 3 bases, V lost 2 bases, and 4 bases had no gene match. CDR1 is LGHDT and CDR2 is YNNKEL in the germline V gene (reference sequence). The CDR3 runs to 14 residues. DNA of the CDR3: TGTGCCAGCAGCCAAACAGGGGTCGGCTACGAGCAGTACTTC. Encoded protein: CASSQTGVGYEQYF.

Concerning this clone itself: Germline is not matched at one junction end, which may reflect a read error. This chain links TRBV5-1 with TRBJ2-1, with D hard to call. Germline loops: CDR1 SGHRS, CDR2 YFSETQ. There are 15 residues in the CDR3. CDR3 in amino acids: CASSLAAGSFNEQFF. CDR3 DNA sequence: TGCGCCAGCAGCTTGGCCGCAGGTTCCTTCAATGAGCAGTTCTTC.

J is TRBJ2-5 and V is TRBV5-1; D ambiguous. This CDR3 comprises 15 residues. Germline CDR1 SGHRS, CDR2 YFSETQ. The V end was cut by 3 bases, the J end by 4 bases, with 16 bases between. The DNA of the CDR3 is TGCGCCAGCAGCTCGTCTGCTTTAGACGGAGAGACCCAGTACTTC. Protein sequence: CASSSSALDGETQYF.

This sequence joins TRBV30 and TRBJ1-4; tentative D call: TRBD1 (5 bases). Germline V CDR1 and CDR2: GTSNPN, SVGIG (reference sequence). The CDR3 covers 13 residues. V lost 4 bases, J lost 5 bases, and 11 bases lay in between. Written as DNA, the CDR3 is TGTGCCTGGACCGGACATGGGAATGAAAAACTGTTTTTT. It encodes CAWTGHGNEKLFF.

The rearrangement uses TRBV10-1 and TRBJ1-3; D gene unclear. The CDR3 loop spans 11 amino acids. Trimming removed 8 bases at V and 0 bases at J, with 2 bases between. CDR1 and CDR2 from the germline V gene are WNHNN and SYGVQD (reference sequence). The CDR3 spells CASGSGNTIYF. CDR3 nucleotide sequence: TGCGCCAGCGGCTCTGGAAACACCATATATTTT.

The chain has TRBV30 and TRBJ2-7; D ambiguous. From germline, CDR1 is GTSNPN and CDR2 SVGIG (reference sequence). The CDR3 consists of 12 residues. The V end lost 1 base, the J end lost 3 bases, and 7 bases lay between the germline ends. CDR3 region: CAWSEKYYEQYF. For the CDR3, the DNA is TGTGCCTGGAGTGAGAAGTACTACGAGCAGTACTTC. Variable domain in full (rest from reference TRBV30 and TRBJ2-7): SQTIHQWPATLVQPVGSPLSLECTVEGTSNPNLYWYRQAAGRGLQLLFYSVGIGQISSEVPQNLSASRPQDRQFILSSKKLLLSDSGFYLCAWSEKYYEQYFGPGTRLTVT.

The chain couples TRBV4-3 to TRBJ1-6; D may be TRBD1 (6 bases). Trimming removed 4 bases from V and 14 bases from J, with 21 bases in between. Germline CDR1 and CDR2: LGHNA and YSLEER. The CDR3 loop spans 15 amino acids. The CDR3 loop reads CASSPQRGPSGALHF. DNA for the CDR3: TGCGCCAGCAGCCCGCAGAGGGGACCCTCAGGGGCCCTCCACTTT.

As DNA, the CDR3 is TGCGCCAGCAGCTTGGGTATTGCGACACAGGACGGGACCGGGGAGCTGTTTTTT. This translates into CASSLGIATQDGTGELFF. The chain has TRBV5-1 and TRBJ2-2; D possibly corresponds to TRBD1 (5 bases). The germline V gene encodes CDR1 SGHRS and CDR2 YFSETQ. Trimming took 0 bases from V and 5 from J, leaving 20 bases between them. The length of the CDR3 is 18 residues.

This chain connects TRBV7-2 to TRBJ2-2; weak D call: TRBD1 (6 bases). The CDR3 is 16 amino acids. Trimming pared 5 bases from V and 5 bases from J, leaving 18 bases between. Germline CDR1 reads SGHTA; CDR2 reads FQGNSA. The CDR3 sequence: CASSPRLGAYTGELFF. The CDR3 DNA sequence: TGTGCCAGCAGCCCCAGGCTGGGGGCTTATACCGGGGAGCTGTTTTTT.

The chain has TRBV4-1 and TRBJ2-5, with TRBD1 as a possible D gene (6 bases). V was pared by 0 bases and J by 4 bases, with 12 bases between. CDR1 is MGHRA, CDR2 YSYEKL, per germline. This CDR3 spans 15 amino acids. CDR3 sequence (DNA): TGCGCCAGCAGCCAAGATGAGGGGGTTGGAGAGACCCAGTACTTC. The encoded protein is CASSQDEGVGETQYF.

The V and J genes are TRBV7-8 and TRBJ2-3; 8 bases are shared with TRBD1. The germline V gene has CDR1 SGHVS and CDR2 FQNEAQ. Losses at the gene ends were 5 bases for V and 5 bases for J; bases not matched to a gene: 6. CDR3 length: 14 amino acids. This CDR3 is CASSRTGMGDTQYF. DNA of the CDR3: TGTGCCAGCAGCCGGACAGGGATGGGAGATACGCAGTATTTT. Combining the CDR3 with reference TRBV7-8 and TRBJ2-3 gives the whole variable domain GAGVSQSPRYKVAKRGQDVALRCDPISGHVSLFWYQQALGQGPEFLTYFQNEAQLDKSGLPSDRFFAERPEGSVSTLKIQRTQQEDSAVYLCASSRTGMGDTQYFGPGTRLTVL.

The chain uses TRBV24-1 and TRBJ1-1, with D perhaps matching TRBD1 (6 bases). Trimming took 6 bases from V and 4 from J, leaving 14 bases between them. CDR3 length: 14 residues. CDR1 and CDR2 (germline): KGHDR, SFDVKD. The CDR3 region is CATSFPGEGTEAFF. CDR3 bases: TGTGCCACCAGTTTCCCAGGGGAGGGCACTGAAGCTTTCTTT.

The V gene is TRBV4-3, the J gene TRBJ2-2; 7 positions agree with TRBD1. CDR1 and CDR2 (germline): LGHNA, YSLEER. The CDR3 sequence is 17 residues long. V shed 3 bases, J shed 0 bases, and the junction held 7 bases outside the gene matches. The CDR3 bases are TGCGCCAGCAGCCATACTTCCGGGACAGCGAACACCGGGGAGCTGTTTTTT. Amino acids: CASSHTSGTANTGELFF.

This clone was seen more than once but under ten times. This chain joins TRBV7-9 and TRBJ1-3, with 8 positions matching TRBD1. The CDR3 is 14 amino acids. Losses at the gene ends were 5 bases for V and 7 bases for J; bases not matched to a gene: 7. Germline CDR1 and CDR2: SEHNR and FQNEAQ (reference sequence). The CDR3 sequence: CASSPRDRRNTIYF. The CDR3 nucleotides read TGTGCCAGCAGCCCACGGGACAGGCGGAACACCATATATTTT.

This chain's CDR3 is CAISGGEQSSPLHF. The CDR3 nucleotides read TGTGCCATCAGTGGGGGGGAACAGTCTTCACCCCTCCACTTT. The chain combines TRBV10-3 with TRBJ1-6, with a weak D call TRBD1 (5 bases). With 4 bases removed from V and 9 bases from J, the gap between germline ends came to 13 bases. There are 14 residues in the CDR3. The germline V gene has CDR1 ENHRY and CDR2 SYGVKD.

This clone has a single count. The chain couples TRBV18 to TRBJ2-1; D not certain. Looked up from germline, CDR1 is KGHSH and CDR2 is LQKENI. V lost 2 bases and J lost 8, with 7 bases in between. CDR3 length: 12 amino acids. CDR3 loop: CASSPGYDEQFF. CDR3 sequence (DNA): TGTGCCAGCTCACCAGGGTACGATGAGCAGTTCTTC.

The V call is TRBV6-6, the J call TRBJ2-2, with D tentatively TRBD2 (7 bases). The germline gives CDR1 MNHNY, CDR2 SVGAGI (reference sequence). Trimming left V 8 bases short and J 4 bases short, with 14 bases between. CDR3 length: 14 residues. In DNA, the CDR3 is TGTGCCAGCCGACGGGGGGCGGGCACCGGGGAGCTGTTTTTT. Translation: CASRRGAGTGELFF.

The chain carries TRBV28 and TRBJ2-4; no clear D gene. CDR1 and CDR2 (germline): MDHEN, SYDVKM. Between the trimmed V and J ends, which lost 3 bases and 0 bases, there was a span of 12 bases. The CDR3 is 16 residues long. CDR3 nucleotide sequence: TGTGCCAGCAGTTTCCAACAGAAAATAGCCAAAAACATTCAGTACTTC. This sequence encodes CASSFQQKIAKNIQYF. The whole variable domain, remainder taken from reference TRBV28 and TRBJ2-4, is DVKVTQSSRYLVKRTGEKVFLECVQDMDHENMFWYRQDPGLGLRLIYFSYDVKMKEKGDIPEGYSVSREKKERFSLILESASTNQTSMYLCASSFQQKIAKNIQYFGAGTRLSVL.

V gene TRBV9 combines with J gene TRBJ2-5; 7 bases match TRBD2. From germline, CDR1 is SGDLS and CDR2 YYNGEE. Unmatched junction bases numbered 7, after V lost 3 bases and J lost 5 bases. This CDR3 is 14 amino acids long. The CDR3 nucleotides are TGTGCCAGCAGCGCGACCCTAGCGGTGGAGACCCAGTACTTC. It translates to CASSATLAVETQYF.

The chain is built from TRBV28 and TRBJ2-3; 13 bases are shared with TRBD2. Germline V gene data show CDR1 as MDHEN and CDR2 as SYDVKM. This CDR3 spans 15 amino acids. The trim removed 5 bases at V and 5 bases at J, leaving 4 bases unmatched. CDR3: CASSALAGGLDTQYF. As DNA, the CDR3 is TGTGCCAGCAGTGCACTAGCGGGGGGGCTAGATACGCAGTATTTT.

The rearrangement joins TRBV18 to TRBJ2-7; D is possibly TRBD1 (5 bases). V shed 4 bases and J shed 2 bases, with 12 bases lying between them. The CDR3 loop spans 14 amino acids. Looked up from germline, CDR1 is KGHSH and CDR2 is LQKENI. The CDR3 here is CASSQGAQTYEQYF. Written as DNA, the CDR3 is TGTGCCAGCTCACAAGGGGCACAGACCTACGAGCAGTACTTC.

V and J are TRBV5-1 and TRBJ1-1, with a possible D match to TRBD1 (5 bases). Germline V gene sequence: CDR1 SGHRS, CDR2 YFSETQ. V was clipped by 1 base and J by 5 bases, with 18 bases between them. There are 16 residues in the CDR3. CDR3 DNA sequence: TGCGCCAGCAGCTTGAATCTTGCAGGGCCGGAGACTGAAGCTTTCTTT. This gives the protein CASSLNLAGPETEAFF.

The CDR3 nucleotides read TGCGCCAGCAGATTAGGGCCATTGGACACTGAAGCTTTCTTT. Protein: CASRLGPLDTEAFF. This chain uses TRBV4-1 with TRBJ1-1; no firm D call. The germline V gene has CDR1 MGHRA and CDR2 YSYEKL. V was clipped by 6 bases and J by 3 bases, with 14 bases between them. The CDR3 contains 14 residues.

This clone has only a few counts. Here the CDR3 reads CASSRGTVVYEQYF. Written as DNA, the CDR3 is TGTGCCAGCAGCCGAGGGACGGTGGTCTACGAGCAGTACTTC. The chain has TRBV3-1 (or the pseudogene TRBV3-2) and TRBJ2-7, with D perhaps assigned TRBD1 or TRBD2 (5 bases each). The CDR3 runs 14 residues. Trimming removed 4 bases at V and 3 bases at J, with 13 bases between. The germline gives CDR1 LGHDT, CDR2 YNNKEL (reference sequence).

The rearrangement links TRBV18 to TRBJ2-1; 10 bases match TRBD1. The germline CDR1 and CDR2 sequences are KGHSH and LQKENI. There are 17 residues in the CDR3. After removal of 3 bases from V and 4 bases from J, the junction contained 9 bases not matched to a gene. DNA of the CDR3: TGTGCCAGCTCACCCCCCCCCGGGACAGGGGTGTACAATGAGCAGTTCTTC. It yields the protein CASSPPPGTGVYNEQFF.

The rearrangement uses TRBV3-1 (or the pseudogene TRBV3-2) and TRBJ1-2, with D perhaps matching TRBD1 (5 bases). Germline CDR1 is LGHDT and CDR2 is YNNKEL (reference sequence). CDR3 length: 20 amino acids. The V and J ends lost 9 bases and 5 bases respectively, with 37 bases between them. Here the CDR3 reads CARPKQGGSGSAMQGYGYTF. The CDR3 bases are TGTGCCAGACCTAAACAAGGCGGTTCTGGGTCAGCGATGCAGGGATATGGCTACACCTTC.